The rows below give T cell receptor beta chains drawn from one sample of a study of control samples from healthy donors and cancer patients. The assay was immunoSEQ multiplex PCR, and TCRdb's table has in-frame clones only and misses some. The table has 120,000 to 150,000 clones, approximately 91% seen once. The specimen was blood. These TCRs come from a woman aged 25 to 39 in good health. The CDR3 runs from the conserved cysteine through the conserved F or W. D genes are given only for firm matches. Expanded clones are given a class, and other clones once, few, many or no size at all.

D: TRBD1; V: TRBV2; J: TRBJ1-5; size: NA; CDR3: CASSRTGRDNQPQHF; DNA: TGTGCCAGCAGTCGGACAGGGCGAGACAATCAGCCCCAGCATTTT
D: NA; V: TRBV20-1; J: TRBJ2-3; size: NA; CDR3: CSASWHSTDTQYF; DNA: TGCAGTGCTAGTTGGCACAGCACAGATACGCAGTATTTT
D: NA; V: TRBV3-1/TRBV3-2; J: TRBJ1-4; size: NA; CDR3: CASSQEEAGREKLFF; DNA: TGTGCCAGCAGCCAGGAGGAAGCAGGACGTGAAAAACTGTTTTTT
D: NA; V: TRBV5-1; J: TRBJ1-1; size: NA; CDR3: CASSVSPGTQNTEAFF; DNA: TGCGCCAGCAGCGTAAGTCCCGGGACACAAAACACTGAAGCTTTCTTT
D: NA; V: TRBV6-4; J: TRBJ2-2; size: few; CDR3: CASSDEGSNTGELFF; DNA: TGTGCCAGCAGTGACGAGGGGTCGAACACCGGGGAGCTGTTTTTT
D: NA; V: TRBV20-1; J: TRBJ2-7; size: NA; CDR3: CSARETYEQYF; DNA: TGCAGTGCTAGAGAGACCTACGAGCAGTACTTC
D: NA; V: TRBV3-1/TRBV3-2; J: TRBJ2-7; size: NA; CDR3: CASSQDGRDYEQYF; DNA: TGTGCCAGCAGCCAAGACGGAAGGGACTACGAGCAGTACTTC
D: TRBD2; V: TRBV6-6; J: TRBJ2-7; size: NA; CDR3: CASSGSGLVGSYEQYF; DNA: TGTGCCAGCAGTGGCTCGGGACTAGTCGGTTCCTACGAGCAGTACTTC
D: TRBD2; V: TRBV5-1; J: TRBJ2-7; size: NA; CDR3: CASSLGASGSREQYF; DNA: TGCGCCAGCAGCTTGGGGGCTAGCGGGAGTCGAGAGCAGTACTTC
D: NA; V: TRBV9; J: TRBJ2-3; size: NA; CDR3: CASSVDSGSDTQYF; DNA: TGTGCCAGCAGCGTAGACAGCGGGTCAGATACGCAGTATTTT
D: NA; V: TRBV2; J: TRBJ1-6; size: NA; CDR3: CASRGALSSYNSPLHF; DNA: TGTGCCAGCAGGGGGGCCTTAAGCTCCTATAATTCACCCCTCCACTTT
D: NA; V: TRBV3-1/TRBV3-2; J: TRBJ2-1; size: NA; CDR3: CASSQEIGGEQFF; DNA: TGTGCCAGCAGCCAAGAAATTGGTGGGGAGCAGTTCTTC
D: NA; V: TRBV7-2; J: TRBJ1-2; size: few; CDR3: CASSPERNYGYTF; DNA: TGTGCCAGCAGCCCTGAACGAAACTATGGCTACACCTTC
D: NA; V: TRBV5-1; J: TRBJ1-2; size: few; CDR3: CASSLALGMYGYTF; DNA: TGCGCCAGCAGCTTGGCTCTAGGGATGTATGGCTACACCTTC
D: TRBD2; V: TRBV11-2; J: TRBJ2-5; size: once; CDR3: CASSLSSGRRGETQYF; DNA: TGTGCCAGCAGCTTATCTAGCGGGAGGAGGGGGGAGACCCAGTACTTC
D: TRBD1; V: TRBV5-6; J: TRBJ1-6; size: NA; CDR3: CASTSEVGDRNNSPLHF; DNA: TGTGCCAGCACCAGTGAAGTTGGGGACAGGAATAATTCACCCCTCCACTTT
D: TRBD1; V: TRBV10-1; J: TRBJ1-2; size: NA; CDR3: CASSDVTGEYYGYTF; DNA: TGCGCCAGCAGTGATGTGACAGGGGAATACTATGGCTACACCTTC
D: NA; V: TRBV11-2; J: TRBJ1-1; size: NA; CDR3: CASSPHGGWVEGTEAFF; DNA: TGTGCCAGCAGCCCTCACGGGGGATGGGTAGAAGGGACTGAAGCTTTCTTT
D: NA; V: TRBV7-9; J: TRBJ1-2; size: NA; CDR3: CASSASGLDNGYTF; DNA: TGTGCCAGCAGCGCTTCCGGACTGGATAATGGCTACACCTTC
D: TRBD1; V: TRBV4-1; J: TRBJ1-2; size: NA; CDR3: CASSRVGQDRGGGYTF; DNA: TGCGCCAGCAGCCGGGTAGGACAGGACAGAGGAGGGGGCTACACCTTC
D: NA; V: TRBV6-5; J: TRBJ1-2; size: few; CDR3: CASSQTLVGGYGYTF; DNA: TGTGCCAGCAGCCAAACCCTGGTGGGCGGGTATGGCTACACCTTC
D: NA; V: TRBV5-1; J: TRBJ2-3; size: NA; CDR3: CASSLPLADTQYF; DNA: TGCGCCAGCAGCCTCCCATTGGCAGATACGCAGTATTTT
D: NA; V: TRBV28; J: TRBJ1-2; size: NA; CDR3: CASSLYTDGPGFGYTF; DNA: TGTGCCAGCAGTTTATACACCGACGGACCGGGGTTTGGCTACACCTTC
D: NA; V: TRBV5-4; J: TRBJ2-7; size: NA; CDR3: CASSLGTRFYEQYF; DNA: TGTGCCAGCAGCTTGGGGACTCGCTTCTACGAGCAGTACTTC
D: TRBD2; V: TRBV5-4; J: TRBJ2-3; size: NA; CDR3: CASSPGLEITDTQYF; DNA: TGTGCCAGCAGCCCGGGACTAGAGATTACAGATACGCAGTATTTT
D: NA; V: TRBV3-1/TRBV3-2; J: TRBJ1-1; size: NA; CDR3: CASSQEERTEAFF; DNA: TGTGCCAGCAGCCAAGAGGAACGGACTGAAGCTTTCTTT
D: TRBD2; V: TRBV3-1/TRBV3-2; J: TRBJ2-1; size: NA; CDR3: CASSPPGTSGFEQFF; DNA: TGTGCCAGCAGCCCCCCGGGGACTAGCGGGTTTGAGCAGTTCTTC
D: NA; V: TRBV19; J: TRBJ2-5; size: NA; CDR3: CASSMGGPAGETQYF; DNA: TGTGCCAGTAGTATGGGCGGGCCCGCGGGGGAGACCCAGTACTTC
D: NA; V: TRBV29-1; J: TRBJ1-1; size: NA; CDR3: CSVVPGNTEAFF; DNA: TGCAGCGTTGTACCAGGAAACACTGAAGCTTTCTTT
D: TRBD1; V: TRBV3-1/TRBV3-2; J: TRBJ2-3; size: once; CDR3: CASSQVVAGGWTDTQYF; DNA: TGTGCCAGCAGCCAAGTGGTGGCAGGGGGCTGGACAGATACGCAGTATTTT
D: NA; V: TRBV7-8; J: TRBJ1-1; size: NA; CDR3: CASSFPHGGAPNTEAFF; DNA: TGTGCCAGCAGCTTCCCCCATGGTGGGGCCCCGAACACTGAAGCTTTCTTT
D: NA; V: TRBV19; J: TRBJ1-2; size: NA; CDR3: CAARDPNKANYGYTF; DNA: TGTGCCGCTCGGGACCCCAATAAAGCTAACTATGGCTACACCTTC
D: TRBD2; V: TRBV20-1; J: TRBJ2-1; size: NA; CDR3: CSASTTSGRAGNEQFF; DNA: TGCAGTGCTAGTACTACTAGCGGGAGGGCTGGAAATGAGCAGTTCTTC
D: NA; V: TRBV5-6; J: TRBJ2-3; size: NA; CDR3: CASSLIQAWTDTQYF; DNA: TGTGCCAGCAGCTTAATCCAAGCCTGGACAGATACGCAGTATTTT
D: NA; V: TRBV5-4; J: TRBJ2-2; size: once; CDR3: CASSSGIRQSSGELFF; DNA: TGTGCCAGCAGCTCCGGGATACGGCAAAGCTCCGGGGAGCTGTTTTTT
D: NA; V: TRBV20-1; J: TRBJ1-5; size: few; CDR3: CSAMANQPQHF; DNA: TGCAGTGCTATGGCAAATCAGCCCCAGCATTTT
D: NA; V: TRBV5-6; J: TRBJ2-7; size: NA; CDR3: CASSLTPLDTYEQYF; DNA: TGTGCCAGCAGCCTAACCCCGTTGGATACCTACGAGCAGTACTTC
D: NA; V: TRBV5-5; J: TRBJ2-2; size: NA; CDR3: CASSLTGFQGGELFF; DNA: TGTGCCAGCAGCTTGACAGGGTTTCAAGGCGGGGAGCTGTTTTTT
D: NA; V: TRBV30; J: TRBJ2-4; size: NA; CDR3: CAWSQGKNIQYF; DNA: TGTGCCTGGAGCCAAGGAAAAAACATTCAGTACTTC
D: TRBD2; V: TRBV11-2; J: TRBJ2-2; size: NA; CDR3: CASSLGLLAGGTGELFF; DNA: TGTGCCAGCAGCTTAGGTCTCCTAGCGGGAGGCACCGGGGAGCTGTTTTTT
D: NA; V: TRBV3-1/TRBV3-2; J: TRBJ1-2; size: NA; CDR3: CASSEAGALYGYTF; DNA: TGTGCCAGCAGCGAAGCAGGGGCTCTCTATGGCTACACCTTC
D: NA; V: TRBV2; J: TRBJ2-3; size: NA; CDR3: CASSTGAHSDTQYF; DNA: TGTGCCAGCAGCACCGGGGCCCACTCAGATACGCAGTATTTT
D: NA; V: TRBV5-6; J: TRBJ2-7; size: NA; CDR3: CASRGRGTYEQYF; DNA: TGTGCCAGCAGGGGGCGCGGTACCTACGAGCAGTACTTC
D: TRBD1; V: TRBV20-1; J: TRBJ1-2; size: NA; CDR3: CSARGTGGPSF; DNA: TGCAGTGCTAGGGGGACAGGGGGTCCCTCCTTC
D: TRBD1; V: TRBV28; J: TRBJ1-2; size: NA; CDR3: CASSLGDRNNYGYTF; DNA: TGTGCCAGCAGTTTAGGGGACAGGAATAACTATGGCTACACCTTC
D: TRBD2; V: TRBV5-1; J: TRBJ2-6; size: medium-sized; CDR3: CASSWDSGTSGINSGANVLTF; DNA: TGCGCCAGCAGCTGGGATTCCGGGACTAGCGGGATTAACTCTGGGGCCAACGTCCTGACTTTC
D: NA; V: TRBV28; J: TRBJ1-2; size: NA; CDR3: CASSFPGGNYGYTF; DNA: TGTGCCAGCAGTTTTCCGGGGGGGAACTATGGCTACACCTTC
D: NA; V: TRBV10-3; J: TRBJ2-3; size: NA; CDR3: CATTIADTQYF; DNA: TGTGCCACAACAATCGCAGATACGCAGTATTTT
D: NA; V: TRBV7-9; J: TRBJ2-7; size: few; CDR3: CASSSMTGYEQYF; DNA: TGTGCCAGCAGCTCAATGACCGGATACGAGCAGTACTTC
D: NA; V: TRBV4-1; J: TRBJ2-7; size: few; CDR3: CASSPRELNYEQYF; DNA: TGCGCCAGCAGCCCAAGGGAATTGAACTACGAGCAGTACTTC
D: NA; V: TRBV29-1; J: TRBJ2-5; size: NA; CDR3: CSAPTRLGVQETQYF; DNA: TGCAGCGCCCCAACCCGACTAGGGGTCCAAGAGACCCAGTACTTC